This T cell receptor (beta chain) was obtained from a study of blood T cell repertoires in COVID-19. Study overall: Both acute and convalescent COVID-19 samples were obtained from the United States, Italy and Spain.

This clone was found once. V lost 0 bases and J lost 7; bases outside the gene matches: 1. CDR1 and CDR2 (germline): SGHVS, FQNEAQ. This CDR3 region has 14 residues. Original analysis: Estimated nucleated cell counts came from reference gene primer amplification. The data were produced by immunoSEQ multiplex PCR, yet TCRdb's version contains in-frame clones alone and is incomplete. That table furnishes V, J and clone size, whereas the DNA furnished D and trimming. The sample lists about 32,000 clones, 90% to 95% occurring once. Input material: peripheral blood. The V and J genes are TRBV7-8 and TRBJ2-1, with TRBD2 matching over 9 bases. This TCR derives from a male donor with active COVID-19. For the CDR3, the DNA is TGTGCCAGCAGCTTAGCGGCGGGGGGGAATGAGCAGTTCTTC. Protein sequence: CASSLAAGGNEQFF.